The sequence of this T cell receptor (beta chain) was determined in a study of T cells in Graves' hyperthyroidism and ophthalmopathy (dated 2019 in TCRdb). Background for the entire study: Peripheral blood samples were taken at the time of initial diagnosis, prior to any treatment. To identify distinguishing TCR V-J signatures, a discovery cohort of 100 or so patients was used, comprising roughly 45 with Graves' ophthalmopathy and about 59 with stable Graves' hyperthyroidism. The 75 to 100 discovery patients were randomly split 7:3 into training and test sets. After sampling, hyperthyroidism patients received methimazole starting at 30 mg daily, and ophthalmopathy patients received high-dose intravenous methylprednisolone. Prospective prediction of ophthalmopathy was tested in an independent validation cohort of fewer than 20 hyperthyroidism patients and some 17 patients who later progressed to ophthalmopathy. Thyroid tissue and blood T-cell repertoires from six Graves' hyperthyroidism patients were also compared in the study. TCR Vbeta CDR3 sequencing of fewer than 150 peripheral blood samples (over 40 ophthalmopathy, roughly 72 hyperthyroidism and roughly 17 progressor patients) is reported in the paper. General study outcomes and caveats: No statistical method was used to fix the sample size in advance, and group allocation was not hidden from the investigators. In validation, the model predicted progression to ophthalmopathy a median of approximately 6.3 months before onset, with over 55% sensitivity and almost 75% specificity. Ophthalmopathy was separated from stable hyperthyroidism by a 13 V-J signature model, with approximately 86% sensitivity and about 81% specificity obtained in cross-validation and 80%/75% obtained in testing. Most expanded thyroid clonotypes (frequency above 0.001) were also found in blood, which suggests that blood repertoires may mirror thyroid immune responses.

The TCR beta CDR3 regions were amplified from RNA transcripts. The TCR CDR3 was subjected to a first round of RT-PCR using the HTBI primer set and the Qiagen OneStep RT-PCR kit. The libraries were constructed in a second round of multiplex PCR and then size-selected and purified. The libraries were sequenced on an Illumina HiSeq2000 using paired-end 100 bp reads. Per the original workflow: Raw data were processed with SOAPnuke, discarding reads with adapters, uncalled bases, mean Phred below 15, or no exact constant-primer or identifier match. COPE v1.2.5 was used to merge high-quality paired reads, and clonotypes were defined as unique nucleotide sequences. MiTCR v1.1 was used to align clonotypes to the IMGT TRBV, TRBD and TRBJ reference segments. Analysis was restricted to V-J combinations with a frequency above 0.0001, which covered just over 98% of repertoires. A TCS score was defined as the ratio of F50 (clonal expansion) to E x V (chaos), with BLOSUM62-based TCRdist applied between CDR3 peptides within each V-J. Welch's t-statistics and random forest reduced fewer than 600 V-J features to about 12, which were used in a naive Bayes classifier (R e1071). TCRdb applied fastp at Q25 and MiXCR to the public reads, then kept only in-frame beta chains. Identical CDR3 proteins give one entry, which carries the most common genes and DNA. TCRdb, not the original authors, processed these V and J calls. The sample table records 300,000 or so distinct CDR3 sequences; more than 15% of these occur just once. Jointly, the top ten make up approximately 60% of the sample.

Trimmed from V: 6 bases; trimmed from J: 4 bases; junction bases lacking a gene match: 4. The CDR3 covers 14 residues, taking in both the cysteine and the phenylalanine. Just the 42-base CDR3 DNA is kept, in frame starting at base 1. Moderately to severely active disease, a Clinical Activity Score of at least 3, a NOSPECS grade of at least 4, and a duration under 3 months were present in ophthalmopathy patients. Exclusion was applied to patients with uncontrolled infections, other autoimmune diseases, pregnancy or lactation. Clinical symptoms, serum thyroxine and TRAb, thyroid ultrasound, and orbital computed tomography formed the basis for the diagnoses. PBMCs were isolated from about 9.1 ml of fresh peripheral blood by Ficoll-Paque density gradient centrifugation. Total RNA was extracted using Trizol reagent, and RNA quality was assessed on an Agilent 2100 Bioanalyzer. This clonotype has a count of ten or more. The antigen it binds to is not known. No base quality information exists; no much larger clone differs at one position.

The sequence links TRBV12-3 or TRBV12-4 to TRBJ2-2; 8 bases in the junction line up with TRBD1. The material sequenced was blood. The source is a woman in her sixties or seventies with Graves' ophthalmopathy. The nucleotide sequence is TGTGCCAGCAGAAGACAGGGGTCCACCGGGGAGCTGTTTTTT. It translates to CASRRQGSTGELFF.